This entry lists 12 T cell receptor beta chains sequenced from one sample in a study of T cells expressing NK-cell markers. TCRdb re-called the 5' RACE reads; every CDR3 protein appears as one record, without DNA. The sample totals 300,000 to 500,000 distinct CDR3 sequences; its top ten clones hold about 10%. Source material: blood T cells: a sorted CD56 or NKG2C T cell subset, CD4+ or CD8+ T cells, or bulk PBMC T cells (not recorded which). These receptors came from a woman aged 45-65 years in good health.

V usage is TRBV10-3 and J usage is TRBJ2-3; TCRdb's D call, TRBD1, is unchecked because there is no DNA. This CDR3 has 15 amino acids. CDR1 ENHRY and CDR2 SYGVKD come from the germline V gene. The CDR3 region is CAIRDPGAVSDTQYF.

The chain employs TRBV27 and TRBJ1-1; TCRdb's D gene call, TRBD1, goes unchecked for lack of DNA. The germline V gene has CDR1 MNHEY and CDR2 SMNVEV (reference sequence). This CDR3 is built from 13 residues. Here the CDR3 reads CASSPWDRTEAFF.

This chain links TRBV13 with TRBJ1-1; lacking DNA, the TRBD1 call made by TCRdb goes unchecked. The CDR3 contains 13 residues. Germline loops: CDR1 PRHDT, CDR2 FYEKMQ (reference sequence). The CDR3: CASSSRVHTEAFF.

The chain employs TRBV6-5 and TRBJ2-5. The V gene's germline CDR1 is MNHEY and CDR2 SVGAGI. The CDR3 totals 12 residues. The CDR3 is CASRRSQETQYF.

This chain links TRBV9 with TRBJ2-5; no DNA is available, so the TRBD1 call from TCRdb remains unchecked. Germline V gene sequence: CDR1 SGDLS, CDR2 YYNGEE. The CDR3 consists of 16 residues. CDR3 region: CASSASSDSLQETQYF.

The V call is TRBV7-3, the J call TRBJ2-2; TCRdb reports TRBD2, a call that lacks DNA to check it against. The length of the CDR3 is 13 residues. Per germline, CDR1 SGHTA and CDR2 FQGTGA. CDR3 sequence: CASRGGPTGELFF.

The CDR3 loop reads CATAGEGYNEQFF. The chain employs TRBV24-1 and TRBJ2-1; lacking DNA, the TRBD2 call made by TCRdb goes unchecked. The germline CDR1 and CDR2 sequences are KGHDR and SFDVKD. The CDR3 runs 13 residues.

The chain has TRBV11-3 and TRBJ2-1; checking the TCRdb D call of TRBD1 is not possible without DNA. There are 14 residues in the CDR3. CDR1 and CDR2 from the germline V gene are SGHNT and YENEEA. The CDR3 protein is CASSLEGGGTWQFF.

This chain uses TRBV24-1 with TRBJ2-1; TCRdb's assignment of TRBD2 cannot be checked, as there is no DNA. The CDR3 totals 19 residues. The germline gives CDR1 KGHDR, CDR2 SFDVKD. The CDR3 reads CATSDLGTSGRLRLDEQFF.

This chain uses TRBV11-2 with TRBJ1-2; the TCRdb call, TRBD1, lacks DNA for checking. Germline V gene sequence: CDR1 SGHAT, CDR2 FQNNGV. There are 13 residues in the CDR3. The CDR3 here is CASSYSPNYGYTF.

The chain couples TRBV7-9 to TRBJ2-1; TCRdb lists TRBD2, though no DNA is available to test this call. This CDR3 is built from 16 residues. Per germline, CDR1 SEHNR and CDR2 FQNEAQ (reference sequence). CDR3: CASSSIAGGPHNEQFF.

The rearrangement links TRBV20-1 to TRBJ2-1; as DNA is missing, the TRBD2 call by TCRdb cannot be tested. The germline gives CDR1 DFQATT, CDR2 SNEGSKA (reference sequence). The CDR3 runs 16 residues. CDR3 amino acids: CSASLPGPSSRNEQFF.